These 30 T cell receptor beta chains share one sample of origin, sequenced in a study of cytomegalovirus exposure and HLA in healthy donors. Sequencing used immunoSEQ multiplex PCR; TCRdb keeps in-frame clones, though not all of them. The sample yields roughly 73,000 clones, 85% to 95% seen once. Specimen: PBMCs. These receptors originate from a man aged 18 to 35 in good health and CMV-seropositive.

The chain recombines TRBV10-3 with TRBJ2-1; TRBD1 agrees at 9 bases. The CDR3 runs 16 residues. From germline, CDR1 is ENHRY and CDR2 SYGVKD. The V and J ends lost 6 bases and 2 bases, in that order; junction bases with no gene match: 8. The DNA for the CDR3 is TGTGCCATCAGACCCCAGACAGGGGGACCCTACAATGAGCAGTTCTTC. It codes for CAIRPQTGGPYNEQFF.

The chain combines TRBV5-1 with TRBJ2-3, with D possibly TRBD1 on 5 matching bases. CDR1 SGHRS and CDR2 YFSETQ come from the germline V gene. The germline V and J ends were trimmed by 0 bases and 3 bases, with 11 bases remaining between them. The CDR3 contains 15 residues. The CDR3 is CASSLGQGITDTQYF. As DNA, the CDR3 is TGCGCCAGCAGCTTGGGGCAGGGAATAACAGATACGCAGTATTTT. The entire variable domain, with the rest obtained from reference TRBV5-1 and TRBJ2-3, is as follows: KAGVTQTPRYLIKTRGQQVTLSCSPISGHRSVSWYQQTPGQGLQFLFEYFSETQRNKGNFPGRFSGRQFSNSRSEMNVSTLELGDSALYLCASSLGQGITDTQYFGPGTRLTVL.

The genes are TRBV19 and TRBJ1-4; D is unclear. The CDR3 is 14 amino acids. Germline V gives CDR1 LNHDA, CDR2 SQIVND (reference sequence). V was shortened by 0 bases and J by 7 bases, with 9 bases between the two germline ends. As DNA, the CDR3 is TGTGCCAGTAGTATAGACACCTTCGGTGAAAAACTGTTTTTT. This encodes CASSIDTFGEKLFF.

This chain uses TRBV11-2 with TRBJ2-7, with D unresolved. Germline assignment: CDR1 SGHAT and CDR2 FQNNGV. Between the trimmed V and J ends, which lost 3 bases and 3 bases, there was a span of 9 bases. This CDR3 is 13 amino acids long. CDR3 coding DNA: TGTGCCAGCAGCTTGTCTTTCCTCTACGAGCAGTACTTC. Translation gives CASSLSFLYEQYF.

This clone appeared once. This chain links TRBV7-2 with TRBJ2-7; 8 positions agree with TRBD1. This CDR3 comprises 14 residues. Trimming took 5 bases from V and 4 from J; bases not matched to a gene: 7. The germline CDR1 and CDR2 sequences are SGHTA and FQGNSA. The CDR3 DNA follows: TGTGCCAGCAGCAAAGAGACAGGGGTGTACGAGCAGTACTTC. Translated, it gives CASSKETGVYEQYF.

The chain joins TRBV4-1 to TRBJ2-3; 7 nucleotides align to TRBD2. Trimming took 0 bases from V and 2 from J; bases not matched to a gene: 5. The germline gives CDR1 MGHRA, CDR2 YSYEKL. This CDR3 contains 16 residues. CDR3 sequence (DNA): TGCGCCAGCAGCCAAGATAGCGGGCCCTTCACAGATACGCAGTATTTT. Its translation is CASSQDSGPFTDTQYF.

The chain uses TRBV19 and TRBJ2-1; D is uncertain. Germline V gene sequence: CDR1 LNHDA, CDR2 SQIVND (reference sequence). The CDR3 covers 13 residues. V lost 5 bases and J 8 bases, leaving 13 bases between the germline ends. The DNA of the CDR3 is TGTGCCAGTAGTGACTCCGTTGGCTATGAGCAGTTCTTC. It specifies CASSDSVGYEQFF.

This sequence joins TRBV6-1 and TRBJ2-3; the match to TRBD2 covers 12 bases. Germline CDR1 MNHNS, CDR2 SASEGT. V dropped 2 bases and J dropped 3; count of bases not matched to a gene: 3. The CDR3 is made up of 16 amino acids. This chain's CDR3 is CASSELAGGRTDTQYF. In DNA form, the CDR3 reads TGTGCCAGCAGTGAACTAGCGGGAGGGAGAACAGATACGCAGTATTTT.

This chain joins TRBV5-5 and TRBJ2-2; a weak D match, TRBD1 (6 bases). Germline CDR1 reads SGHKS; CDR2 reads YYEKEE (reference sequence). Trimming took off 0 bases at V and 4 bases at J, with 10 bases between the two ends. This CDR3 has 15 amino acids. This CDR3 reads CASSLDRVLTGELFF. The CDR3 nucleotides read TGTGCCAGCAGCTTGGACAGGGTCCTCACCGGGGAGCTGTTTTTT.

This clone was seen a single time. The J gene is TRBJ1-1, the V gene TRBV11-2; unclear D gene. This CDR3 region has 13 residues. Germline V gene sequence: CDR1 SGHAT, CDR2 FQNNGV. With 1 base removed from V and 1 base from J, the gap between germline ends came to 4 bases. This CDR3 reads CASSLVQNTEAFF. DNA for the CDR3: TGTGCCAGCAGCTTAGTCCAGAACACTGAAGCTTTCTTT.

The rearrangement uses TRBV27 and TRBJ2-1; no clear D gene. The V gene lost 8 bases and the J gene lost 2 bases, with 10 bases spanning the gap. CDR1 and CDR2 from the germline V gene are MNHEY and SMNVEV (reference sequence). The CDR3 covers 13 residues. Here the CDR3 DNA reads TGTGCCAGCCTTGCGCCTACCTACAATGAGCAGTTCTTC. Amino acid sequence: CASLAPTYNEQFF.

The chain couples TRBV5-6 to TRBJ2-7; D gene uncertain. Trimming stripped 2 bases from V and 0 bases from J, with 9 bases between. The CDR3 runs to 14 residues. Germline V gives CDR1 SGHDT, CDR2 YYEEEE. CDR3 in amino acids: CASSFWASSYEQYF. The CDR3 region has the DNA TGTGCCAGCAGCTTTTGGGCGAGCTCCTACGAGCAGTACTTC. The variable domain in full, completed from reference TRBV5-6 and TRBJ2-7, reads DAGVTQSPTHLIKTRGQQVTLRCSPKSGHDTVSWYQQALGQGPQFIFQYYEEEERQRGNFPDRFSGHQFPNYSSELNVNALLLGDSALYLCASSFWASSYEQYFGPGTRLTVT.

The chain is built from TRBV4-2 and TRBJ2-1; 8 nucleotides agree with TRBD2. The germline V gene has CDR1 LGHNA and CDR2 YNFKEQ. This CDR3 comprises 15 residues. J gave up 0 bases and V 7 bases, and 5 bases lay outside the gene matches. The DNA for the CDR3 is TGTGCCAGCACCGGGAGGGCCCTCTCCTACAATGAGCAGTTCTTC. It codes for CASTGRALSYNEQFF.

The chain couples TRBV27 to TRBJ2-1, with TRBD2 matching 8 bases. This CDR3 region has 15 residues. V lost 2 bases to trimming and J lost 10 bases; unmatched junction nucleotides: 10. Germline values: CDR1 MNHEY, CDR2 SMNVEV (reference sequence). CDR3 bases: TGTGCCAGCAGTTTACGGCTAGCGGGCCTCGGGGAGCAGTTCTTC. Protein product: CASSLRLAGLGEQFF.

This chain joins TRBV4-1 and TRBJ2-5; the match to TRBD1 covers 10 bases. V was clipped by 5 bases and J by 5 bases; unmatched bases: 8. Germline lookup yields CDR1 MGHRA and CDR2 YSYEKL. This CDR3 contains 15 residues. The CDR3 region has the DNA TGCGCCAGCAGCTCCGGGACAGGGGTTTCTGAGACCCAGTACTTC. Translated, it gives CASSSGTGVSETQYF.

The rearrangement links TRBV2 to TRBJ2-2, with TRBD1 identical over 11 bases. Germline V gene data show CDR1 as SNHLY and CDR2 as FYNNEI. Trimming removed 6 bases from V and 3 bases from J; junction bases left unmatched: 6. The CDR3 extends over 16 amino acids. The CDR3 sequence is CASRTGDRGYTGELFF. The CDR3 region has the DNA TGTGCCAGCAGGACCGGGGACAGGGGGTACACCGGGGAGCTGTTTTTT.

The chain has TRBV7-6 and TRBJ2-5; 9 bases are shared with TRBD1. CDR1 is SGHVS and CDR2 is FNYEAQ in the germline V gene. The CDR3 extends over 17 amino acids. V was clipped by 3 bases and J by 4 bases; unmatched bases: 12. The CDR3 DNA follows: TGTGCCAGCAGCTTTGACATACAGGGGGCCCCCCTAGAGACCCAGTACTTC. Its translation is CASSFDIQGAPLETQYF.

This chain links TRBV29-1 with TRBJ2-6, with a tentative D call TRBD1 (5 bases). Trimming left V 0 bases short and J 2 bases short, with 14 bases between. Per germline, CDR1 SQVTM and CDR2 ANQGSEA. CDR3 size: 17 residues. CDR3 bases: TGCAGCGTTGAAGAGTATGGAACAGGCACTGGGGCCAACGTCCTGACTTTC. Protein: CSVEEYGTGTGANVLTF.

The chain links TRBV27 to TRBJ2-1; 14 bases align to TRBD2. This CDR3 is built from 17 residues. J was trimmed by 3 bases and V by 6 bases; bases with no gene match: 7. The germline V gene encodes CDR1 MNHEY and CDR2 SMNVEV (reference sequence). CDR3 sequence: CASRETSGRGIYNEQFF. As DNA, the CDR3 is TGTGCCAGCAGAGAGACTAGCGGGAGGGGTATCTACAATGAGCAGTTCTTC.

In its sample, this clone was seen a few times. This chain links TRBV19 with TRBJ1-5; TRBD1 agrees at 8 bases. The CDR3 is made up of 16 amino acids. After removal of 3 bases from V and 6 bases from J, the junction contained 10 bases not matched to a gene. The germline V gene encodes CDR1 LNHDA and CDR2 SQIVND (reference sequence). The CDR3 DNA reads as TGTGCCAGTAGTATCTCCGGGACAGGAGCTGGTCAGCCCCAGCATTTT. Translated, it gives CASSISGTGAGQPQHF.

The chain carries TRBV11-3 and TRBJ1-1, with D possibly TRBD1 on 6 matching bases. The CDR3 consists of 15 residues. The V gene lost 2 bases and the J gene lost 1 base, with 11 bases spanning the gap. The V gene's germline CDR1 is SGHNT and CDR2 YENEEA. CDR3 region: CASSLLQQGNTEAFF. CDR3 bases: TGTGCCAGCAGCTTACTGCAACAGGGGAACACTGAAGCTTTCTTT.

The V and J genes are TRBV2 and TRBJ2-7, with 8 nucleotides matching TRBD2. Germline lookup yields CDR1 SNHLY and CDR2 FYNNEI. The V and J ends lost 6 bases and 4 bases, in that order; junction bases with no gene match: 8. The CDR3 runs to 14 residues. The CDR3 DNA follows: TGTGCCAGCAGGATGACGGGCGGGAGGTACGAGCAGTACTTC. Translating gives CASRMTGGRYEQYF.

The rearrangement uses TRBV10-3 and TRBJ2-7; D may be TRBD1 (6 bases). Trimming cost V 1 base and J 4 bases, with 14 bases left between them. This CDR3 is built from 15 residues. Germline CDR1 reads ENHRY; CDR2 reads SYGVKD. This CDR3 reads CAISEFPTGEYEQYF. The CDR3 DNA sequence: TGTGCCATCAGTGAGTTTCCGACAGGCGAATACGAGCAGTACTTC.

The J gene is TRBJ1-4, the V gene TRBV19, with TRBD1 matching 11 bases. The CDR3 has 15 amino acids. Looked up from germline, CDR1 is LNHDA and CDR2 is SQIVND (reference sequence). J gave up 8 bases and V 3 bases, and 5 bases lay outside the gene matches. CDR3 sequence: CASSMGQGVLEKLFF. As DNA, the CDR3 is TGTGCCAGTAGTATGGGACAGGGGGTTCTGGAAAAACTGTTTTTT.

This clone has a single count. CDR3 nucleotides: TGTGCCAGTAGTTGGATGGGGGCGGCTATGAACACTGAAGCTTTCTTT. It is translated as CASSWMGAAMNTEAFF. V is TRBV19 and J is TRBJ1-1, with D possibly being TRBD1 (6 bases). Per germline, CDR1 LNHDA and CDR2 SQIVND (reference sequence). The CDR3 length is 16 residues. Trimming cost V 5 bases and J 0 bases, with 16 bases left between them. Complete variable domain (other parts from reference TRBV19 and TRBJ1-1): DGGITQSPKYLFRKEGQNVTLSCEQNLNHDAMYWYRQDPGQGLRLIYYSQIVNDFQKGDIAEGYSVSREKKESFPLTVTSAQKNPTAFYLCASSWMGAAMNTEAFFGQGTRLTVV.

This clone was found a few times. The chain carries TRBV2 and TRBJ2-7, with 9 positions matching TRBD2. Trimming took 8 bases from V and 5 from J; bases not matched to a gene: 7. CDR1 and CDR2 from the germline V gene are SNHLY and FYNNEI. The CDR3 has 13 residues. The CDR3 DNA sequence: TGTGCCAGCCGGGGGACTAGCTCTGACGAGCAGTACTTC. Translated: CASRGTSSDEQYF.

This rearrangement joins TRBV27 to TRBJ2-1; D perhaps matches TRBD2 (5 bases). This CDR3 comprises 14 residues. Germline V gene sequence: CDR1 MNHEY, CDR2 SMNVEV (reference sequence). Trimming removed 6 bases from V and 4 bases from J, with 13 bases in between. The CDR3 sequence is CASSPSGKYNEQFF. The CDR3 DNA reads as TGTGCCAGCAGCCCTTCCGGGAAGTACAATGAGCAGTTCTTC.

The genes are TRBV4-1 and TRBJ2-2; 10 bases are shared with TRBD2. In germline, CDR1 is MGHRA, CDR2 YSYEKL. Trimming removed 5 bases from V and 4 bases from J; junction bases left unmatched: 4. CDR3 size: 15 residues. CDR3 region: CASSRTSGPTGELFF. The CDR3 nucleotides are TGCGCCAGCAGCAGGACTAGCGGTCCCACCGGGGAGCTGTTTTTT.

V gene TRBV7-8 combines with J gene TRBJ2-7; 7 nucleotides agree with TRBD2. This CDR3 has 16 amino acids. The germline gives CDR1 SGHVS, CDR2 FQNEAQ. V gave up 6 bases and J gave up 2 bases; unmatched junction bases: 13. The CDR3 loop is CASRSTPASGAYEQYF. The CDR3 DNA reads as TGTGCCAGCAGATCGACGCCCGCTAGCGGAGCCTACGAGCAGTACTTC.

This clone was picked up one time. V and J are TRBV10-2 and TRBJ2-7; 7 bases are shared with TRBD2. Germline-derived CDR1 and CDR2 are WSHSY and SAAADI. V shed 10 bases and J 5 bases; nucleotides not matched to a gene: 11. CDR3 size: 13 residues. The CDR3 DNA reads as TGCGCCACCCGGGAGGCAGGGAACCACGAGCAGTACTTC. It specifies CATREAGNHEQYF.